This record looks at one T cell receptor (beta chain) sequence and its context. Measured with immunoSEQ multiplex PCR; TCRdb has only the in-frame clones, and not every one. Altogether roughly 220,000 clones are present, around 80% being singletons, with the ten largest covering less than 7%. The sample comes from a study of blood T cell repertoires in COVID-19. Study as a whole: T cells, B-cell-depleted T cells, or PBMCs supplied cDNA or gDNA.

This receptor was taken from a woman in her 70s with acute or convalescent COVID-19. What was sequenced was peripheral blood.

Here the CDR3 DNA reads TGTGCCACCAGCAGACAGGGTTCTTCCCAAGAGACCCAGTACTTC. Residues: CATSRQGSSQETQYF. The V call is TRBV15, the J call TRBJ2-5, with D possibly matching TRBD1 (5 bases). Trimming shortened V by 2 bases and J by 1 base, and 11 bases separated the two germline ends. This CDR3 contains 15 residues. Germline loops: CDR1 LNHNV, CDR2 YYDKDF (reference sequence).